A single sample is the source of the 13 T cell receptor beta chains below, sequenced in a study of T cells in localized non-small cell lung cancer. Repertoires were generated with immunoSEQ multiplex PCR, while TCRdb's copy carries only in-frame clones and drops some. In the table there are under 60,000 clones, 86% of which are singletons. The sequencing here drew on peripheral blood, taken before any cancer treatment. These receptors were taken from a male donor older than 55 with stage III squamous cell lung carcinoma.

CDR3 region: CASSSKRTQETQYF. Written as DNA, the CDR3 is TGTGCCAGCAGCTCCAAGCGGACCCAAGAGACCCAGTACTTC. This chain joins TRBV7-2 and TRBJ2-5, with a weak D call TRBD2 (5 bases). The V gene's germline CDR1 is SGHTA and CDR2 FQGNSA. The V gene lost 4 bases and the J gene lost 1 base, with 10 bases spanning the gap. This CDR3 is 14 amino acids long.

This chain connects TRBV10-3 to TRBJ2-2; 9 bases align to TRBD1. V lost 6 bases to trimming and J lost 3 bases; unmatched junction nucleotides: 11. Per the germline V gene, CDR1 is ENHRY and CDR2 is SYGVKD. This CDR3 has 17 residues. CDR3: CAIRGTGRTLDTGELFF. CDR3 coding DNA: TGTGCCATCAGAGGGACAGGGAGAACACTCGACACCGGGGAGCTGTTTTTT.

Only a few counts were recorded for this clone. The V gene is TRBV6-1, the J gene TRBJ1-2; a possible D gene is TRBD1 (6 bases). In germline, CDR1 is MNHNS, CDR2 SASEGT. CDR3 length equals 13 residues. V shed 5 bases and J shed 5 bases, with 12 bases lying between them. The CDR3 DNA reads TGTGCCAGCAGTAAGGGGGGACATTATGGCTACACCTTC. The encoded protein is CASSKGGHYGYTF.

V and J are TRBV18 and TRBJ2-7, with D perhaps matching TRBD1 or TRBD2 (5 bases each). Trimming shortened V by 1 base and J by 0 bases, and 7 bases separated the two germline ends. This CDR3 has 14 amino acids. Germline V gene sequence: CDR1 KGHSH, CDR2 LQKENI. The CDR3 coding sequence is TGTGCCAGCTCACCACGGGGGAACTCCTACGAGCAGTACTTC. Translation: CASSPRGNSYEQYF.

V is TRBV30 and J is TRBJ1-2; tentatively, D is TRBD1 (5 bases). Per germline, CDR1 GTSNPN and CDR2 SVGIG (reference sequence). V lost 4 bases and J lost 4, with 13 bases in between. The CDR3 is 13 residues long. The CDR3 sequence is CAWTREGGYGYTF. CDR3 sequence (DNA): TGTGCCTGGACCAGGGAGGGCGGCTATGGCTACACCTTC.

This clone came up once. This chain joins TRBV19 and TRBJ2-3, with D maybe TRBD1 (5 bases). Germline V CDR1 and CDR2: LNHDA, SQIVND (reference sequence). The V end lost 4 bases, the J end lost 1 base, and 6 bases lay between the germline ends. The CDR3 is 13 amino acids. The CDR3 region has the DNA TGTGCCAGTAGTAGCAGGGGCACAGATACGCAGTATTTT. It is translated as CASSSRGTDTQYF.

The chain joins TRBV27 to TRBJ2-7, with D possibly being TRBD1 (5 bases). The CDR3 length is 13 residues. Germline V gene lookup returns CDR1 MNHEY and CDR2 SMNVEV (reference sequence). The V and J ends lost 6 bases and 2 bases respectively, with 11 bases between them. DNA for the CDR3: TGTGCCAGCAGCTCAACAGGAGCCTACGAGCAGTACTTC. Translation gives CASSSTGAYEQYF.

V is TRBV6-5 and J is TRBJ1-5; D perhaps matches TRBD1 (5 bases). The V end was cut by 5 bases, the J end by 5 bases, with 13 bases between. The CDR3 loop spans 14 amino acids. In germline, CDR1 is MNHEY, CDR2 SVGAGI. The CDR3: CASSDPGDDQPQHF. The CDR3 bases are TGTGCCAGCAGTGACCCGGGGGACGATCAGCCCCAGCATTTT.

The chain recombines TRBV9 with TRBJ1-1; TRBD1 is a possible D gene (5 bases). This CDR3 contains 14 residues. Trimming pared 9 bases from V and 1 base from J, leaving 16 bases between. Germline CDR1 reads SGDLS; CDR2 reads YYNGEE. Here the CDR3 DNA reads TGTGCCAAGCAGAGGGGTCCTCAGAACACTGAAGCTTTCTTT. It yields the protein CAKQRGPQNTEAFF.

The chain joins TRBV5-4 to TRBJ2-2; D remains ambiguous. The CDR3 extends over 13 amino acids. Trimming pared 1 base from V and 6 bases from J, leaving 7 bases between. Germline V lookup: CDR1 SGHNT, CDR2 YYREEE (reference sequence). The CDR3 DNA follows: TGTGCCAGCAGCTTGTCCAGTGCCGGGGAGCTGTTTTTT. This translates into CASSLSSAGELFF.

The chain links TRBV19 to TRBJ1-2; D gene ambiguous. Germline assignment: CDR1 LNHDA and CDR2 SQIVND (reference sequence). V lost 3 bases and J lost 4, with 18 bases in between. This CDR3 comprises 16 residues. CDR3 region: CASSIRVGNRAYGYTF. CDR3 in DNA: TGTGCCAGTAGTATCCGTGTAGGGAATAGGGCCTATGGCTACACCTTC.

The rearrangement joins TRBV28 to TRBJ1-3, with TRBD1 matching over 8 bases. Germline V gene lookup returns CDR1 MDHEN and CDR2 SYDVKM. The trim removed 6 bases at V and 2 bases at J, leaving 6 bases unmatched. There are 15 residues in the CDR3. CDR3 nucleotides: TGTGCCAGCAGGCCCGAGACAGGGGCTGGAAACACCATATATTTT. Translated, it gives CASRPETGAGNTIYF.

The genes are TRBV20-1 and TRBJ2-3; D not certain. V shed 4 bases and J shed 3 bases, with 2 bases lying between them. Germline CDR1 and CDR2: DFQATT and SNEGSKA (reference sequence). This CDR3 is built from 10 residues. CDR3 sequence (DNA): TGCAGTGCTATTACAGATACGCAGTATTTT. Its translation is CSAITDTQYF.